This T cell receptor beta chain was found in a study of blood T cells in healthy people across ages. Study-level points and caveats: Higher diversity and more naive CD4+ cells were features of long-lived donors, compared to aged donors.

CDR3 length: 12 amino acids. The germline gives CDR1 MDHEN, CDR2 SYDVKM. As for this clonotype: Its antigen remains unknown.

A sample-barcoded 5' primer and a J-beta primer mix were used in a second PCR of roughly 6 to 12 cycles. TCRdb used MiXCR to reprocess the 5' RACE reads, holding one entry per CDR3 protein. The table records around 280,000 distinct CDR3 sequences, around 29% of them present only once. This chain links TRBV28 with TRBJ1-1; D gene ambiguous. The sequenced sample consisted of blood. The TCR sequence derives from a woman in her seventies in good health. CDR3 loop: CVTVRQNTEAFF. In DNA, the CDR3 is TGTGTCACAGTCCGCCAGAACACTGAAGCTTTCTTT.